This passage covers 24 T cell receptor beta chains from one sample sequenced in a study of cytomegalovirus exposure and HLA in healthy donors. The PCR had 60 Vbeta and 13 Jbeta primers. Here immunoSEQ multiplex PCR was the method, and the copy in TCRdb shows in-frame clones only, minus some. The table has about 120,000 clones, about 80% seen once; the top ten hold just over 2%. Specimen: PBMCs. Receptor source: a human donor in good health.

This chain joins TRBV29-1 and TRBJ2-3, with 7 bases identical to TRBD1. CDR1 is SQVTM and CDR2 is ANQGSEA in the germline V gene. The CDR3 spans 12 residues. V shed 7 bases and J 1 base; nucleotides not matched to a gene: 2. The DNA of the CDR3 is TGCAGCGCTACAGGGGGCACAGATACGCAGTATTTT. It yields the protein CSATGGTDTQYF.

As regards this clone: Relative to the germline gene, one junction end is altered; a read error may explain this. Other DNA sequences in this sample translate to the same CDR3. The gene calls are TRBV5-1 and TRBJ1-2; unclear D gene. CDR1 is SGHRS, CDR2 YFSETQ, per germline. The CDR3 has 15 amino acids. The CDR3 loop is CASSYGGQTPYEDTF. In DNA, the CDR3 is TGTGCCAGCAGCTACGGAGGTCAAACCCCATATGAGGACACCTTC.

This clone was detected only a few times. This chain uses TRBV4-2 with TRBJ2-2; 12 bases are shared with TRBD2. V shed 0 bases and J 1 base; nucleotides not matched to a gene: 3. Germline V lookup: CDR1 LGHNA, CDR2 YNFKEQ. The CDR3 is 18 residues long. The chain's CDR3 is CASSQELLAGGNTGELFF. Written as DNA, the CDR3 is TGTGCCAGCAGCCAAGAATTACTAGCGGGAGGGAACACCGGGGAGCTGTTTTTT.

This clone was found once. The chain carries TRBV5-6 and TRBJ2-1, with 8 bases matching TRBD2. The CDR3 spans 16 residues. The germline V gene encodes CDR1 SGHDT and CDR2 YYEEEE. V was clipped by 3 bases and J by 0 bases; unmatched bases: 5. CDR3 coding DNA: TGTGCCAGCAGCTACCCGGGACTAGACTCCTACAATGAGCAGTTCTTC. This sequence encodes CASSYPGLDSYNEQFF.

This clone turned up a few times. The V gene is TRBV28, the J gene TRBJ2-7; 12 bases align to TRBD2. The germline V gene has CDR1 MDHEN and CDR2 SYDVKM. This CDR3 comprises 16 residues. V shed 7 bases, J shed 3 bases, and the junction held 10 bases outside the gene matches. The CDR3 loop reads CASKRTSGANNYEQYF. The DNA for the CDR3 is TGTGCCAGCAAGAGGACTAGCGGGGCGAACAACTACGAGCAGTACTTC.

The chain employs TRBV11-1 and TRBJ2-7; the D gene is possibly TRBD1 (5 bases). The CDR3 is 15 residues long. V lost 1 base, J lost 0 bases, and 10 bases lay in between. In germline, CDR1 is SGHAT, CDR2 FQDESV (reference sequence). For the CDR3, the DNA is TGTGCCAGCAGCTTAGGGGCAGGGATCTCCTACGAGCAGTACTTC. The encoded protein is CASSLGAGISYEQYF.

The gene calls are TRBV10-3 and TRBJ1-1; 9 bases map to TRBD1. CDR3 length: 18 amino acids. Germline-derived CDR1 and CDR2 are ENHRY and SYGVKD. J lost 1 base, V lost 3 bases, and 12 bases had no gene match. CDR3: CAISDRDRVGLGNTEAFF. CDR3 DNA: TGTGCCATCAGTGACCGGGACAGGGTCGGTTTAGGGAACACTGAAGCTTTCTTT.

V gene TRBV30 combines with J gene TRBJ1-1; TRBD1 might be the D (5 bases). Looked up from germline, CDR1 is GTSNPN and CDR2 is SVGIG (reference sequence). Trimming stripped 0 bases from V and 10 bases from J, with 18 bases between. The CDR3 sequence is 14 residues long. This chain's CDR3 is CAWSVKAGGVGAFF. The CDR3 DNA is TGTGCCTGGAGTGTAAAGGCGGGGGGGGTAGGAGCTTTCTTT. The whole variable domain, filled in from reference TRBV30 and TRBJ1-1, reads SQTIHQWPATLVQPVGSPLSLECTVEGTSNPNLYWYRQAAGRGLQLLFYSVGIGQISSEVPQNLSASRPQDRQFILSSKKLLLSDSGFYLCAWSVKAGGVGAFFGQGTRLTVV.

The chain recombines TRBV5-4 with TRBJ2-1; tentatively, D is TRBD1 (6 bases). The CDR3 consists of 12 residues. V was cut by 3 bases and J by 13 bases, with 14 bases left in between. From germline, CDR1 is SGHNT and CDR2 YYREEE (reference sequence). Written as DNA, the CDR3 is TGTGCCAGCAGCTCCCCCAGGACAGAACAGTTCTTC. Protein sequence: CASSSPRTEQFF. Full variable domain (missing parts from reference TRBV5-4 and TRBJ2-1): ETGVTQSPTHLIKTRGQQVTLRCSSQSGHNTVSWYQQALGQGPQFIFQYYREEENGRGNFPPRFSGLQFPNYSSELNVNALELDDSALYLCASSSPRTEQFFGPGTRLTVL.

This chain joins TRBV27 and TRBJ2-4; TRBD2 is a possible D gene (6 bases). The CDR3 is made up of 14 amino acids. Trimming shortened V by 2 bases and J by 2 bases, and 7 bases separated the two germline ends. Germline values: CDR1 MNHEY, CDR2 SMNVEV (reference sequence). DNA of the CDR3: TGTGCCAGCAGTTTAGCGGGAACCAAAAACATTCAGTACTTC. Translation: CASSLAGTKNIQYF.

The chain uses TRBV30 and TRBJ2-1; D gene ambiguous. Germline V lookup: CDR1 GTSNPN, CDR2 SVGIG (reference sequence). V was clipped by 8 bases and J by 4 bases, with 6 bases between them. This CDR3 region has 10 residues. CDR3 residues: CALGYNEQFF. DNA of the CDR3: TGTGCCCTAGGTTACAATGAGCAGTTCTTC.

This chain uses TRBV30 with TRBJ1-6; no clear D gene. CDR1 and CDR2 from the germline V gene are GTSNPN and SVGIG (reference sequence). Trimming shortened V by 4 bases and J by 10 bases, and 20 bases separated the two germline ends. The CDR3 is made up of 15 amino acids. The CDR3 DNA is TGTGCCTGGACTTTTCGAGGCCAAGGCCCCTCACCCCTCCACTTT. It yields the protein CAWTFRGQGPSPLHF.

V and J are TRBV7-2 and TRBJ2-2, with TRBD1 identical over 10 bases. The CDR3 totals 17 residues. The V segment lost 3 bases and the J segment 5 bases; nucleotides outside the gene matches: 9. Germline-derived CDR1 and CDR2 are SGHTA and FQGNSA. The DNA for the CDR3 is TGTGCCAGCAGCTTTTTTAGGGGGACAGGGGAAACCGGGGAGCTGTTTTTT. It specifies CASSFFRGTGETGELFF. The whole variable domain, remainder taken from reference TRBV7-2 and TRBJ2-2, is GAGVSQSPSNKVTEKGKDVELRCDPISGHTALYWYRQSLGQGLEFLIYFQGNSAPDKSGLPSDRFSAERTGGSVSTLTIQRTQQEDSAVYLCASSFFRGTGETGELFFGEGSRLTVL.

V and J are TRBV15 and TRBJ1-5; 8 bases agree with TRBD1. CDR1 is LNHNV and CDR2 is YYDKDF in the germline V gene (reference sequence). Trimming at V came to 3 bases and at J to 7 bases, leaving 8 bases not matched to a gene. The CDR3 is 15 amino acids. The CDR3 DNA reads as TGTGCCACCAGCAGGTTCGGACAGGGAGGGCAGCCCCAGCATTTT. It encodes CATSRFGQGGQPQHF.

The CDR3 DNA sequence: TGCGCCAGCAGCCGGGACAGCAACGCAGGGGGTGGCTACACCTTC. It codes for CASSRDSNAGGGYTF. The chain has TRBV5-1 and TRBJ1-2; the match to TRBD1 covers 7 bases. CDR1 and CDR2 from the germline V gene are SGHRS and YFSETQ. The junction had 13 bases not matched to a gene; V was cut back by 4 bases and J by 7 bases. This CDR3 has 15 amino acids. Based on the CDR3 plus reference TRBV5-1 and TRBJ1-2, the full variable domain is KAGVTQTPRYLIKTRGQQVTLSCSPISGHRSVSWYQQTPGQGLQFLFEYFSETQRNKGNFPGRFSGRQFSNSRSEMNVSTLELGDSALYLCASSRDSNAGGGYTFGSGTRLTVV.

V usage is TRBV4-1 and J usage is TRBJ1-4; D might be TRBD1 (5 bases). The CDR3 spans 14 residues. Per germline, CDR1 MGHRA and CDR2 YSYEKL. V was shortened by 1 base and J by 8 bases, with 11 bases between the two germline ends. The CDR3 DNA is TGCGCCAGCAGCCAAGCAGGGCAGGGAGAAAAACTGTTTTTT. Residues: CASSQAGQGEKLFF.

The V and J genes are TRBV28 and TRBJ1-1; 8 positions match TRBD1. Germline V gene sequence: CDR1 MDHEN, CDR2 SYDVKM. The CDR3 runs to 15 residues. The V segment lost 6 bases and the J segment 0 bases; nucleotides outside the gene matches: 6. The CDR3 nucleotides are TGTGCCAGCAGGATACAGGGGGTTTTGAACACTGAAGCTTTCTTT. Residues: CASRIQGVLNTEAFF.

This clone was counted only a few times. The chain joins TRBV7-2 to TRBJ2-7; D possibly corresponds to TRBD1 (6 bases). V lost 5 bases, J lost 4 bases, and 9 bases lay in between. Germline CDR1 reads SGHTA; CDR2 reads FQGNSA. The CDR3 sequence is 12 residues long. CDR3 nucleotides: TGTGCCAGCAGCATCAGGGGTTACGAGCAGTACTTC. As protein: CASSIRGYEQYF.

The chain employs TRBV7-8 and TRBJ2-1; possibly TRBD2 for D (6 bases). CDR1 is SGHVS and CDR2 is FQNEAQ in the germline V gene. V shed 8 bases and J shed 4 bases, with 6 bases lying between them. This CDR3 is 11 amino acids long. CDR3 protein: CASGGYNEQFF. CDR3 DNA sequence: TGTGCCAGCGGAGGGTACAATGAGCAGTTCTTC.

The chain combines TRBV4-1 with TRBJ2-2, with TRBD2 as a possible D gene (5 bases). The germline V gene has CDR1 MGHRA and CDR2 YSYEKL. This CDR3 has 16 residues. V lost 10 bases, J lost 0 bases, and 18 bases lay in between. The CDR3 sequence is CATRMGEGSNTGELFF. The CDR3 DNA reads TGCGCCACCCGAATGGGAGAGGGTTCGAACACCGGGGAGCTGTTTTTT.

This chain uses TRBV15 with TRBJ2-7, with TRBD1 matching 10 bases. This CDR3 comprises 13 residues. After removal of 5 bases from V and 7 bases from J, the junction contained 5 bases not matched to a gene. CDR1 is LNHNV and CDR2 is YYDKDF in the germline V gene (reference sequence). In DNA, the CDR3 is TGTGCCACCAGCGTTGGACAGGGGGAAGAGCAGTACTTC. As protein: CATSVGQGEEQYF.

CDR3 region: CASSPQTYNEQFF. For the CDR3, the DNA is TGTGCCAGCTCACCACAGACATACAATGAGCAGTTCTTC. The rearrangement joins TRBV18 to TRBJ2-1, with no clear D. V was pared by 1 base and J by 4 bases, with 5 bases between. CDR1 is KGHSH and CDR2 is LQKENI in the germline V gene. This CDR3 is 13 amino acids long.

This clone has only one observation. This chain links TRBV6-5 with TRBJ1-3; TRBD1 is a possible D gene (5 bases). V lost 5 bases and J lost 2, with 7 bases in between. The length of the CDR3 is 13 residues. Germline CDR1 reads MNHEY; CDR2 reads SVGAGI. The CDR3 sequence is CASSGAAGNTIYF. For the CDR3, the DNA is TGTGCCAGCAGTGGGGCTGCTGGAAACACCATATATTTT.

The J gene is TRBJ2-1, the V gene TRBV5-4, with D perhaps TRBD1 (6 bases). Germline V CDR1 and CDR2: SGHNT, YYREEE (reference sequence). V gave up 4 bases and J gave up 0 bases, with 11 bases separating them. This CDR3 has 15 amino acids. CDR3 region: CASSRQESSYNEQFF. CDR3 coding DNA: TGTGCCAGCAGCAGACAGGAAAGCTCCTACAATGAGCAGTTCTTC.